This entry describes one TCR beta chain. No antigen is known for it. This entry is derived from a study of cytomegalovirus exposure and HLA in healthy donors. About the study: HLA-typed donors were the source of 82 million or so unique TCRs, which an early data release held. Study-wide points: V- and J-gene trimming in TCR beta was tied to a missense DCLRE1C variant by an analysis performed later. The majority of CMV-associated TCR beta chains were reported as apparently HLA-restricted in a later analysis. What a later analysis reportedly showed was that an Asian-associated ancestry cluster had fewer N-insertions than the 666-donor mean.

60 Vbeta and 13 Jbeta primers were used in PCR. The table came from immunoSEQ multiplex PCR; TCRdb's copy has only in-frame clones and leaves some out. The sample gives 100,000 to 150,000 clones, about 70% of which show up once; over 2% is in the top ten. After removal of 1 base from V and 3 bases from J, the junction contained 3 bases not matched to a gene. There are 15 residues in the CDR3. CDR1 and CDR2 from the germline V gene are SGHTA and FQGNSA. This receptor was obtained from a woman in her thirties or forties in good health and CMV-seropositive. This chain links TRBV7-2 with TRBJ2-1, with 7 positions matching TRBD2. Material: PBMCs. The CDR3 coding sequence is TGTGCCAGCAGCTTAGGAGGGAGGGACTACAATGAGCAGTTCTTC. Translated: CASSLGGRDYNEQFF. Complete variable domain (other parts from reference TRBV7-2 and TRBJ2-1): GAGVSQSPSNKVTEKGKDVELRCDPISGHTALYWYRQSLGQGLEFLIYFQGNSAPDKSGLPSDRFSAERTGGSVSTLTIQRTQQEDSAVYLCASSLGGRDYNEQFFGPGTRLTVL.